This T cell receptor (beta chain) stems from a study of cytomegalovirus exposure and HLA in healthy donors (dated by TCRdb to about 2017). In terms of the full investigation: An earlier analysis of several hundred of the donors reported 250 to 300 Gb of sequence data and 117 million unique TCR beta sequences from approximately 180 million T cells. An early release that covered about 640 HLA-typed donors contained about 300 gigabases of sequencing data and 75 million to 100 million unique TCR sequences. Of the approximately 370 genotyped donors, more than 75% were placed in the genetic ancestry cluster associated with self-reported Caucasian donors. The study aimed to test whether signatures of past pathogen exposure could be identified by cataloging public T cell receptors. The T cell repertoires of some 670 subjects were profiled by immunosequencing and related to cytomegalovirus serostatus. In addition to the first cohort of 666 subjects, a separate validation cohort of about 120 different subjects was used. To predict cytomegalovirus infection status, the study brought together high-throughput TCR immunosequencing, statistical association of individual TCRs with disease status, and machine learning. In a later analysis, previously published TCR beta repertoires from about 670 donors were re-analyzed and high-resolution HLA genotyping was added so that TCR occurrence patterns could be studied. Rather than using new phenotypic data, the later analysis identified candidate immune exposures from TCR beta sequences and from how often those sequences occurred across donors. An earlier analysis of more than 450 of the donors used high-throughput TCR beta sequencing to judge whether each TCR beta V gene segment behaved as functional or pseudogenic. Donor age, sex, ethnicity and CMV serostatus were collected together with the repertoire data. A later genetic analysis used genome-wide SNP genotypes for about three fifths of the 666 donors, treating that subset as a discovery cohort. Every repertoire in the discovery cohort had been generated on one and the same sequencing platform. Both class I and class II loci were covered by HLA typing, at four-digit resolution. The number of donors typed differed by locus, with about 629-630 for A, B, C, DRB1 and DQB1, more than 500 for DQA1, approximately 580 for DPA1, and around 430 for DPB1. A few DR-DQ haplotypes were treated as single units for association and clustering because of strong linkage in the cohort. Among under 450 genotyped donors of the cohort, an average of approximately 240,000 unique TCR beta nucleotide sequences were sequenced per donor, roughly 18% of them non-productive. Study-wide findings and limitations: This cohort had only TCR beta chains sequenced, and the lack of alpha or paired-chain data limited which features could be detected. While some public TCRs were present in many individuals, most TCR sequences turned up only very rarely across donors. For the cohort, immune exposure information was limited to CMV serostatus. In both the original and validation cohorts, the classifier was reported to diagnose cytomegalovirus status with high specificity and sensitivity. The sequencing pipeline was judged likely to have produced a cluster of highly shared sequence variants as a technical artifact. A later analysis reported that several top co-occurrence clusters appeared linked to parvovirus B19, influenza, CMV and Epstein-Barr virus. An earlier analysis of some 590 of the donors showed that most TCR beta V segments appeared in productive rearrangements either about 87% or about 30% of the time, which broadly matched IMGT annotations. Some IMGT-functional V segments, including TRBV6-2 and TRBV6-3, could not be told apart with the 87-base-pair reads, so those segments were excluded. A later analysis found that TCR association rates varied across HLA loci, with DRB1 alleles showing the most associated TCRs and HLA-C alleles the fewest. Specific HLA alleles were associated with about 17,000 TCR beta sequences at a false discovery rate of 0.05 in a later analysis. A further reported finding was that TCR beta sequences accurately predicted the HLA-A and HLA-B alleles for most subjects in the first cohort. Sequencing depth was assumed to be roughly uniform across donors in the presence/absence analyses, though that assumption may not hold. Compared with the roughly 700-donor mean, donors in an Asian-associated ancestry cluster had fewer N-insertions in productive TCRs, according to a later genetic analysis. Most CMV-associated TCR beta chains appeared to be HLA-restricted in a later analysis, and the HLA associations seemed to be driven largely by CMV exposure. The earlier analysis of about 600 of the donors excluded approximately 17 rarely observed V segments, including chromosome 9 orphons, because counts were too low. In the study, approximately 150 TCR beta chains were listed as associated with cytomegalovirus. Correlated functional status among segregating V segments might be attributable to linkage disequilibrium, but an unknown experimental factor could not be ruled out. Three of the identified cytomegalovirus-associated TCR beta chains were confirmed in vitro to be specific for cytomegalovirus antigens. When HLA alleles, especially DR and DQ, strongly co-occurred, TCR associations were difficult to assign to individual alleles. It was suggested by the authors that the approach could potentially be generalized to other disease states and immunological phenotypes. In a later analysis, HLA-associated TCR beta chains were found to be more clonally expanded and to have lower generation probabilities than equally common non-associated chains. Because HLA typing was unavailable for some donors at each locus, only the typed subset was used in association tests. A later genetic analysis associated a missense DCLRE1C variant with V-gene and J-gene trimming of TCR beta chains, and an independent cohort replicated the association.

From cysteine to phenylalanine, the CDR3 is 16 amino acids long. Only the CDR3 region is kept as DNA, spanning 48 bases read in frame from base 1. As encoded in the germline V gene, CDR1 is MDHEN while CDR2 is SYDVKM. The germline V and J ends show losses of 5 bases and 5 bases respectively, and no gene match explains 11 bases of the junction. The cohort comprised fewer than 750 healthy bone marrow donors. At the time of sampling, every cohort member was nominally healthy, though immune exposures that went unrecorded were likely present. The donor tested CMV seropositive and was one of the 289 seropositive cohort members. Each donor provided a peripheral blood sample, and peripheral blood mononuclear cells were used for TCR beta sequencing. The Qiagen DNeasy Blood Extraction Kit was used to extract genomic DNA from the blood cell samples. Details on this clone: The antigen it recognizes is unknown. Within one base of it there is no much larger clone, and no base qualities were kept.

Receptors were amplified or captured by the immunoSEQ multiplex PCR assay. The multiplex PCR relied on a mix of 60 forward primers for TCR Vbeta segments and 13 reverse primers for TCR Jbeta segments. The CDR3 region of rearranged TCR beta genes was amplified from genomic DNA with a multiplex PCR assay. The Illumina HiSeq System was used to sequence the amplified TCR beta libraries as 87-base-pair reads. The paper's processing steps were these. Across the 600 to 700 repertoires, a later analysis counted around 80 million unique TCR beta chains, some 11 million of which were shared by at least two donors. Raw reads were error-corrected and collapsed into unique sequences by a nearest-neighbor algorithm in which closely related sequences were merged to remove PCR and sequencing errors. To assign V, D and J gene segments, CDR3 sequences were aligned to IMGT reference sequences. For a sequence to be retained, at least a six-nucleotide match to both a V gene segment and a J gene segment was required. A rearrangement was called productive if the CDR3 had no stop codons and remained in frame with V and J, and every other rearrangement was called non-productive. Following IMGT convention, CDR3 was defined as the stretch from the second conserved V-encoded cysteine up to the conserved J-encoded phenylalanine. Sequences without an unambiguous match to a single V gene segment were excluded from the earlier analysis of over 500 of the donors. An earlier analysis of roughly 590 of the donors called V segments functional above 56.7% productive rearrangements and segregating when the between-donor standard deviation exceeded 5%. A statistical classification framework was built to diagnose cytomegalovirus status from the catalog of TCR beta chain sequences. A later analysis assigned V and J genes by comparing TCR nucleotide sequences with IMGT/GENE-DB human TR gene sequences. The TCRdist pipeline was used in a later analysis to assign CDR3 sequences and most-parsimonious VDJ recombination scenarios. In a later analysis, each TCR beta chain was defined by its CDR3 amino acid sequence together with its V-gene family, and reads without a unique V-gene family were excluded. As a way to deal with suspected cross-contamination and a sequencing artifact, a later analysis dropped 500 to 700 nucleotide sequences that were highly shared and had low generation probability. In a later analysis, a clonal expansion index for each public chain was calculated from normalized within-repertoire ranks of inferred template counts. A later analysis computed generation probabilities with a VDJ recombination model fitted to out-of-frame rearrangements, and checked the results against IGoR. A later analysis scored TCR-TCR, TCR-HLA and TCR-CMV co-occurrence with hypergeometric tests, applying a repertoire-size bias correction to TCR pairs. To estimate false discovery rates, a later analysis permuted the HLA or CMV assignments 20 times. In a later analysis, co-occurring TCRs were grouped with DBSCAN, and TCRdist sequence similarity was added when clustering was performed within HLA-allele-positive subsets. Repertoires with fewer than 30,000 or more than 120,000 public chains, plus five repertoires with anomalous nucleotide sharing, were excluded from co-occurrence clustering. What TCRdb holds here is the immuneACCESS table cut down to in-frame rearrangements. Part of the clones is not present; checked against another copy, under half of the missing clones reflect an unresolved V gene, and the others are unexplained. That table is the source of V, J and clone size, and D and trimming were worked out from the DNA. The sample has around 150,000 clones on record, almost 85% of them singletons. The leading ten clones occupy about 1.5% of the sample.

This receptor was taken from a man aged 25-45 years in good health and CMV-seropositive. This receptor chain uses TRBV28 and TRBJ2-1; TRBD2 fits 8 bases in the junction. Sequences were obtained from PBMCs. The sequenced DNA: TGTGCCAGCAGTCCCTCTACTAGCGGAGCAGACAATGAGCAGTTCTTC. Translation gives CASSPSTSGADNEQFF.